These 19 T cell receptor beta chains were sequenced from one sample in a study of T cells after yellow fever vaccination. One entry per CDR3 protein, called by TCRdb with MiXCR from the 5' RACE reads. This sample has just over 250,000 distinct CDR3 sequences, with roughly 5.2% found just once. Sequences were derived from CD4+ T cells sorted from PBMCs, sampled on the day of the yellow fever booster vaccination. The receptors were sampled from a man between 18 and 35 years old who received the YFV17D yellow fever vaccine.

The CDR3 nucleotides read TGTGCCAGCAGCGGGGCAGCGAACACTGAAGCTTTCTTT. Translation: CASSGAANTEAFF. This chain joins TRBV7-3 and TRBJ1-1, with D perhaps matching TRBD1 (5 bases). V lost 5 bases to trimming and J lost 1 base, with 8 bases between them. This CDR3 contains 13 residues. Looked up from germline, CDR1 is SGHTA and CDR2 is FQGTGA.

This clonotype was recorded many times. The chain employs TRBV5-1 and TRBJ2-5; 8 nucleotides match TRBD1. CDR1 and CDR2 from the germline V gene are SGHRS and YFSETQ. This CDR3 contains 15 residues. V shed 3 bases and J 6 bases; nucleotides not matched to a gene: 10. The CDR3 nucleotides read TGCGCCAGCAGCTCGGACCCTGACAGGGGAAAGACCCAGTACTTC. Translated, it gives CASSSDPDRGKTQYF. Complete variable domain (other parts from reference TRBV5-1 and TRBJ2-5): KAGVTQTPRYLIKTRGQQVTLSCSPISGHRSVSWYQQTPGQGLQFLFEYFSETQRNKGNFPGRFSGRQFSNSRSEMNVSTLELGDSALYLCASSSDPDRGKTQYFGPGTRLLVL.

The V call is TRBV20-1, the J call TRBJ2-3; 7 nucleotides match TRBD2. Germline assignment: CDR1 DFQATT and CDR2 SNEGSKA (reference sequence). The CDR3 sequence is 16 residues long. Losses at the gene ends were 1 base for V and 2 bases for J; bases not matched to a gene: 9. CDR3 sequence (DNA): TGCAGTGCTAGAGCTCGAGTCGGGGGGTTCACAGATACGCAGTATTTT. Translating it yields CSARARVGGFTDTQYF.

This clonotype was detected many times. This chain joins TRBV6-1 and TRBJ2-1; D ambiguous. V was cut by 6 bases and J by 5 bases, with 17 bases left in between. Germline CDR1 MNHNS, CDR2 SASEGT. The CDR3 spans 15 residues. The CDR3 region is CASRGLRSDHNEQFF. In DNA, the CDR3 is TGTGCCAGCAGGGGTCTTAGGTCCGACCACAATGAGCAGTTCTTC.

This clonotype occurred a few times. The chain links TRBV18 to TRBJ1-1, with 9 bases fitting TRBD1. The V gene's germline CDR1 is KGHSH and CDR2 LQKENI. The CDR3 spans 19 residues. Trimming took 3 bases from V and 1 from J; bases not matched to a gene: 15. The chain's CDR3 is CASSPGQGSRLSTNTEAFF. Written as DNA, the CDR3 is TGTGCCAGCTCACCTGGACAGGGGTCGCGGTTATCCACGAACACTGAAGCTTTCTTT.

In this sample, this clonotype turned up a few times. The chain joins TRBV2 to TRBJ2-2; D might be TRBD2 (6 bases). The CDR3 is 15 amino acids. Per the germline V gene, CDR1 is SNHLY and CDR2 is FYNNEI. V dropped 8 bases and J dropped 0 bases, with 13 bases sitting between them. The DNA for the CDR3 is TGTGCCAGCGTTCCACTAGCATCGAACACCGGGGAGCTGTTTTTT. This encodes CASVPLASNTGELFF.

This clonotype has more than one count but fewer than ten. The chain recombines TRBV7-7 with TRBJ1-4; D unclear. V gave up 4 bases and J gave up 7 bases, with 10 bases separating them. From germline, CDR1 is SSHAT and CDR2 FNYEAQ (reference sequence). The CDR3 consists of 13 residues. CDR3 nucleotide sequence: TGTGCCAGCAGCTCAGGACGTCGTGAAAAACTGTTTTTT. Protein product: CASSSGRREKLFF.

This clonotype appeared many times. At one of its ends the junction is not consistent with the germline gene, which may arise from a read error. The chain joins TRBV5-1 to TRBJ2-3; D is undetermined. Germline loops: CDR1 SGHRS, CDR2 YFSETQ. The CDR3 covers 13 residues. CDR3 coding DNA: TGTGCCAGCAGTTTGTCCTCCACAGATACGCAGTATTTT. This encodes CASSLSSTDTQYF.

This clonotype came up a few times. CDR3 in amino acids: CASSQDRQASTDTQYF. For the CDR3, the DNA is TGCGCCAGCAGCCAAGATCGGCAGGCTAGCACAGATACGCAGTATTTT. The rearrangement links TRBV4-3 to TRBJ2-3; D is uncertain. This CDR3 comprises 16 residues. Trimming pared 0 bases from V and 0 bases from J, leaving 10 bases between. The germline gives CDR1 LGHNA, CDR2 YSLEER.

This clonotype has just a few counts. The chain uses TRBV7-2 and TRBJ2-5, with no clear D. Germline CDR1 and CDR2: SGHTA and FQGNSA. V was shortened by 7 bases and J by 0 bases, with 3 bases between the two germline ends. The CDR3 spans 11 residues. Written as DNA, the CDR3 is TGTGCCAGCACCAACCAAGAGACCCAGTACTTC. It specifies CASTNQETQYF.

This clonotype was seen a few times. V is TRBV6-5 and J is TRBJ1-1, with TRBD1 matching 7 bases. The V gene's germline CDR1 is MNHEY and CDR2 SVGAGI. This CDR3 region has 14 residues. V lost 5 bases, J lost 6 bases, and 9 bases stayed unmatched. This CDR3 reads CASSNDRVRSEAFF. The CDR3 DNA reads as TGTGCCAGCAGTAACGACAGGGTAAGATCTGAAGCTTTCTTT.

This clonotype was detected a few times. The chain joins TRBV9 to TRBJ2-5; 8 nucleotides agree with TRBD2. The ends lost 6 bases at V and 2 bases at J; junction bases unmatched: 9. The germline V gene encodes CDR1 SGDLS and CDR2 YYNGEE. This CDR3 has 15 amino acids. In DNA form, the CDR3 reads TGTGCCAGCACCCCTTCGGGGGGGAGACAAGAGACCCAGTACTTC. Its protein is CASTPSGGRQETQYF. The whole variable domain, filled in from reference TRBV9 and TRBJ2-5, reads DSGVTQTPKHLITATGQRVTLRCSPRSGDLSVYWYQQSLDQGLQFLIQYYNGEERAKGNILERFSAQQFPDLHSELNLSSLELGDSALYFCASTPSGGRQETQYFGPGTRLLVL.

V is TRBV7-6 and J is TRBJ2-5; possibly TRBD2 for D (6 bases). Germline CDR1 reads SGHVS; CDR2 reads FNYEAQ. This CDR3 region has 14 residues. V lost 5 bases to trimming and J lost 5 bases, with 15 bases between them. The CDR3 region has the DNA TGTGCCAGCAGCCCCGGGGGACTCGGGGAGACCCAGTACTTC. Its translation: CASSPGGLGETQYF.

This clonotype was counted ten times or more. The chain carries TRBV6-2 or TRBV6-3 and TRBJ2-2; 7 nucleotides align to TRBD1. With V trimmed by 6 bases and J by 1 base, 5 bases remained unmatched. The CDR3 is 15 amino acids. Germline V gives CDR1 MNHEY, CDR2 SVGEGT. Here the CDR3 reads CASSSRTGNTGELFF. Written as DNA, the CDR3 is TGTGCCAGCAGCTCTCGGACAGGGAACACCGGGGAGCTGTTTTTT.

This chain uses TRBV10-3 with TRBJ2-5, with D possibly being TRBD1 (6 bases). The CDR3 is made up of 13 amino acids. V was shortened by 3 bases and J by 2 bases, with 7 bases between the two germline ends. Germline V gene lookup returns CDR1 ENHRY and CDR2 SYGVKD. The CDR3 DNA reads as TGTGCCATCAGTGAAAGGGGGCAAGAGACCCAGTACTTC. Amino acids: CAISERGQETQYF.

This clonotype was counted only a few times. The V gene is TRBV5-5, the J gene TRBJ2-5; D is uncertain. The CDR3 is 14 residues long. The V end was cut by 2 bases, the J end by 0 bases, with 8 bases between. The V gene's germline CDR1 is SGHKS and CDR2 YYEKEE (reference sequence). CDR3 DNA: TGTGCCAGCAGCTTTGCGGTATACCAAGAGACCCAGTACTTC. It yields the protein CASSFAVYQETQYF.

This clonotype was observed at least ten times. This sequence joins TRBV7-3 and TRBJ2-1, with D hard to call. Trimming removed 5 bases at V and 1 base at J, with 15 bases between. Germline CDR1 is SGHTA and CDR2 is FQGTGA. This CDR3 has 16 residues. This CDR3 is CASSPWSSGSYNEQFF. CDR3 sequence (DNA): TGTGCCAGCAGCCCATGGTCGTCTGGGTCCTACAATGAGCAGTTCTTC.

This clonotype was observed a few times. The rearrangement joins TRBV20-1 to TRBJ2-1; TRBD2 matches 8 bases. Trimming at V came to 1 base and at J to 2 bases, leaving 10 bases not matched to a gene. The germline gives CDR1 DFQATT, CDR2 SNEGSKA (reference sequence). CDR3 size: 17 residues. The CDR3 region is CSARVAGGLSTYNEQFF. The CDR3 DNA reads TGCAGTGCTAGAGTTGCGGGGGGCCTTAGTACCTACAATGAGCAGTTCTTC.

There are many counts of this clonotype. The V call is TRBV25-1, the J call TRBJ2-1; D is possibly TRBD1 (5 bases). V was shortened by 2 bases and J by 4 bases, with 9 bases between the two germline ends. The length of the CDR3 is 14 residues. Germline V gene data show CDR1 as MGHDK and CDR2 as SYGVNS. CDR3 nucleotide sequence: TGTGCCAGCAGTGAACCCCAGGGTTACAATGAGCAGTTCTTC. Protein: CASSEPQGYNEQFF.